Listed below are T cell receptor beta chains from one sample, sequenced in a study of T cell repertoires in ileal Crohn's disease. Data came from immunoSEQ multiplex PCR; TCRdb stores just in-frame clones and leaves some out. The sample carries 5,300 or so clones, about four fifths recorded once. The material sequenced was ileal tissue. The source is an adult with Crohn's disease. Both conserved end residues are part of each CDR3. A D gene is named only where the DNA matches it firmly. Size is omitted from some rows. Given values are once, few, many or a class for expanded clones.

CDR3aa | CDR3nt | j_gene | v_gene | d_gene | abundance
CASSLLSRQETQYF | TGTGCCAGCAGTTTATTGTCCCGGCAAGAGACCCAGTACTTC | TRBJ2-5 | TRBV27 | . | once
CASSPGQYGYTF | TGTGCCAGCAGCCCGGGACAGTATGGCTACACCTTC | TRBJ1-2 | TRBV4-2 | TRBD1 | few
CASSDYNEQFF | TGCGCCAGCAGTGACTACAATGAGCAGTTCTTC | TRBJ2-1 | TRBV10-2 | . | .
CASSVATGGFAEAFF | TGTGCCAGCAGCGTAGCGACAGGGGGCTTCGCTGAAGCTTTCTTT | TRBJ1-1 | TRBV9 | TRBD1 | .
CASSLNAGASTDTQYF | TGTGCCAGCAGCCTTAATGCCGGGGCGAGCACAGATACGCAGTATTTT | TRBJ2-3 | TRBV11-3 | . | .
CASGASSTGELFF | TGTGCCAGCGGAGCCTCTAGCACCGGGGAGCTGTTTTTT | TRBJ2-2 | TRBV6-6 | . | .
CASSKGQGLNTEAFF | TGTGCCAGCAGCAAGGGACAGGGTTTGAACACTGAAGCTTTCTTT | TRBJ1-1 | TRBV21-1 | . | .
CASSLVWGGRDTQYF | TGTGCCAGCAGCCTCGTCTGGGGGGGCCGGGATACGCAGTATTTT | TRBJ2-3 | TRBV5-6 | . | .
CASGGLGPTGELFF | TGTGCCAGCGGGGGACTAGGGCCCACCGGGGAGCTGTTTTTT | TRBJ2-2 | TRBV2 | TRBD2 | .
CASSLRVLDTEAFF | TGTGCCAGCAGCTTGCGGGTTTTGGACACTGAAGCTTTCTTT | TRBJ1-1 | TRBV5-5 | . | .
CASTLLKSEKLFF | TGTGCCAGCACACTCCTGAAGTCGGAAAAACTGTTTTTT | TRBJ1-4 | TRBV2 | . | .
CASSVDVGGKTQYF | TGTGCCAGCAGCGTAGATGTAGGGGGAAAGACCCAGTACTTC | TRBJ2-5 | TRBV9 | . | once
CASSLVVGARRTNYGYTF | TGTGCCAGCAGCTTAGTCGTCGGAGCCAGAAGAACTAACTATGGCTACACCTTC | TRBJ1-2 | TRBV7-9 | . | .
CASSLGTGYREKLFF | TGTGCCAGCTCCCTTGGGACAGGGTATCGAGAAAAACTGTTTTTT | TRBJ1-4 | TRBV18 | TRBD1 | .